Sequencing of this T cell receptor beta chain was carried out in a study of blood T cell repertoires in COVID-19 (dated by TCRdb to the early 2020s). Regarding the complete study: Samples from collaborators originated in the United States, Italy and Spain and spanned both the acute and convalescent phases of COVID-19. The repertoires were made available in a free public database intended to serve as a resource for research on the immune response to SARS-CoV-2. A de-identified subject ID, COVID-19 status, age in years and sex were almost always included in the sample metadata. Where HLA class I and class II types were available, the types were taken from metadata supplied by the sample provider, not from assay-based typing. Subjects who had been exposed to COVID-19, were actively infected with it, or had recovered from it provided the deeply sampled blood TCRbeta repertoires that made up the dataset. The prospective study material was composed of cDNA or gDNA derived from T cells, B-cell-depleted T cells, or PBMCs. The samples were drawn from two sources: the first 160 participants of the ongoing ImmuneRACE study, and 1,254 subjects contributed by 6 global collaborators.

Beyond this particular receptor, the publication reports: The amount of clinical and demographic metadata varied by source and participant and was provided uncurated.

TCRbeta CDR3 regions were amplified from genomic DNA by means of the immunoSEQ Assay, a bias-controlled multiplex PCR. The paper's data handling went like this. The number of nucleated cells in each sample was estimated from the amplification of reference gene primers within the assay. To quantify the absolute abundance of each unique TCRbeta CDR3 rearrangement, sequence reads were collapsed and filtered. For each sample, productive Simpson clonality was calculated as the square root of Simpson's diversity index across productive rearrangements. TCRdb retrieved this table from immuneACCESS and kept in-frame rearrangements only. Not all clones are present; in checked studies, unresolved V genes account for under half, and no reason is known for the remainder. V, J and clone size derive from that table, while D and trimming were established from the DNA sequence. The sample contains hundreds of thousands of clones, 85% to 90% of them found a single time. 0.2% to 0.3% of the sample goes to the ten largest clones.

This clone appeared a single time. No antigen is known for it. Base qualities are not recorded, but no much larger clone differs from it by a single base. V and J are truncated by 9 bases and 10 bases respectively, leaving an intervening sequence of 16 bases. As encoded in the germline V gene, CDR1 is MNHEY while CDR2 is SVGAGI. CDR3 length: 13 amino acids, cysteine to phenylalanine. The sequence is cut down to CDR3 DNA, 39 bases in frame from base 1. Collaborating institutions collected whole blood in K2EDTA tubes following their own protocols. For TCRbeta analysis, collaborators shipped samples in one of three forms: frozen whole blood, isolated PBMCs, or DNA extracted from either of those sample types.

Material: peripheral blood. The receptor comes from a woman aged 18-30 years with acute or convalescent COVID-19. This receptor chain uses TRBV6-5 and TRBJ1-6; the D region possibly corresponds to TRBD1 (5 bases align). The CDR3 region: CASSRVMASPLHF. The DNA sequence is given as TGTGCCAGTAGCAGGGTTATGGCCTCACCCCTCCACTTT.